These 31 T cell receptor beta chains were all obtained from the same sample, sequenced in a study of cytomegalovirus exposure and HLA in healthy donors. The PCR had 60 Vbeta and 13 Jbeta primers. The assay was immunoSEQ multiplex PCR, and TCRdb's table has in-frame clones only and misses some. The sample consists of about 83,000 clones, approximately 80% of them appearing once. Material for sequencing was PBMCs. These receptors were obtained from a woman between 25 and 40 years old in good health and CMV-seronegative.

The chain is built from TRBV6-5 and TRBJ1-4; no clear D gene. The CDR3 is made up of 16 amino acids. Germline CDR1 reads MNHEY; CDR2 reads SVGAGI. The ends were cut back, 0 bases at V and 7 bases at J, with 15 bases in the middle. CDR3 DNA: TGTGCCAGCAGTTACTCCCTACGAGGTTTCGGTGAAAAACTGTTTTTT. Its protein is CASSYSLRGFGEKLFF.

The rearrangement uses TRBV28 and TRBJ1-2; TRBD1 might be the D (5 bases). The V end lost 1 base, the J end lost 8 bases, and 23 bases lay between the germline ends. This CDR3 comprises 17 residues. In germline, CDR1 is MDHEN, CDR2 SYDVKM. The CDR3 nucleotides are TGTGCCAGCAGTTTATTGCCCGCAGGGATAAGAAGTGAAGGCTACACCTTC. This sequence encodes CASSLLPAGIRSEGYTF.

J is TRBJ2-2 and V is TRBV19; 9 nucleotides match TRBD2. Germline CDR1 is LNHDA and CDR2 is SQIVND (reference sequence). The CDR3 runs to 15 residues. V lost 7 bases, J lost 5 bases, and 8 bases stayed unmatched. The CDR3: CASTVSGRGTGELFF. As DNA, the CDR3 is TGTGCCAGTACCGTTAGCGGGAGAGGAACCGGGGAGCTGTTTTTT.

The rearrangement links TRBV18 to TRBJ1-3; possible D gene TRBD1, 5 bases. The CDR3 loop spans 15 amino acids. Germline V gene sequence: CDR1 KGHSH, CDR2 LQKENI. The V end lost 2 bases, the J end lost 1 base, and 9 bases lay between the germline ends. This CDR3 reads CASSPRGGSGNTIYF. The CDR3 nucleotides read TGTGCCAGCTCACCAAGGGGCGGTTCTGGAAACACCATATATTTT.

There are a few counts of this clone. The CDR3 is CASSLSGGAFF. The CDR3 DNA sequence: TGTGCCAGCAGTTTATCGGGGGGAGCTTTCTTT. This chain uses TRBV28 with TRBJ1-1; a possible D gene is TRBD1 (5 bases). There are 11 residues in the CDR3. Trimming left V 1 base short and J 10 bases short, with 7 bases between. Germline V CDR1 and CDR2: MDHEN, SYDVKM.

V gene TRBV7-2 combines with J gene TRBJ2-3; unclear D gene. V dropped 5 bases and J dropped 6 bases, with 12 bases sitting between them. The CDR3 covers 13 residues. Germline V lookup: CDR1 SGHTA, CDR2 FQGNSA. The CDR3 nucleotides are TGTGCCAGCAGCGTCGACTCCTCTGATACGCAGTATTTT. Amino acids: CASSVDSSDTQYF.

V usage is TRBV15 and J usage is TRBJ1-6, with D maybe TRBD1 (6 bases). CDR1 LNHNV and CDR2 YYDKDF come from the germline V gene (reference sequence). V was cut by 5 bases and J by 9 bases, with 14 bases left in between. The CDR3 runs to 14 residues. The CDR3 sequence is CATSPGDGGSPLHF. The CDR3, as DNA: TGTGCCACCAGCCCAGGGGACGGTGGTTCACCCCTCCACTTT.

The chain joins TRBV19 to TRBJ2-5, with 7 nucleotides matching TRBD2. Germline V lookup: CDR1 LNHDA, CDR2 SQIVND (reference sequence). This CDR3 spans 17 amino acids. The V segment lost 4 bases and the J segment 11 bases; nucleotides outside the gene matches: 22. The CDR3 DNA reads TGTGCCAGTAGTACGGGACTATATCCCTCGGCGCTGGAGGAGCAGTACTTC. This codes for CASSTGLYPSALEEQYF.

This rearrangement joins TRBV7-9 to TRBJ1-5; D uncertain. Germline V gene lookup returns CDR1 SEHNR and CDR2 FQNEAQ (reference sequence). The CDR3 runs 12 residues. Between the trimmed V and J ends, which lost 3 bases and 5 bases, there was a span of 5 bases. The CDR3, as DNA: TGTGCCAGCAGCTTCTCAGATCAGCCCCAGCATTTT. It translates to CASSFSDQPQHF.

CDR3 in DNA: TGTGCCAGCAGCTCGGACAGGACGCGCTATGGCTACACCTTC. Residues: CASSSDRTRYGYTF. This rearrangement joins TRBV6-6 to TRBJ1-2, with TRBD1 matching 7 bases. The CDR3 length is 14 residues. The V gene's germline CDR1 is MNHNY and CDR2 SVGAGI (reference sequence). Trimming removed 6 bases from V and 4 bases from J; junction bases left unmatched: 8.

This rearrangement joins TRBV7-6 to TRBJ1-2, with TRBD1 identical over 8 bases. The germline CDR1 and CDR2 sequences are SGHVS and FNYEAQ. Germline trimming cut 5 bases from V and 3 bases from J; bases unmatched to any gene: 5. This CDR3 spans 14 amino acids. The CDR3 protein is CASSAATGDYGYTF. CDR3 nucleotides: TGTGCCAGCAGCGCGGCGACAGGGGACTATGGCTACACCTTC.

The J gene is TRBJ2-7, the V gene TRBV5-6; the match to TRBD2 covers 7 bases. CDR1 is SGHDT and CDR2 is YYEEEE in the germline V gene. The V segment lost 3 bases and the J segment 0 bases; nucleotides outside the gene matches: 3. This CDR3 has 14 residues. For the CDR3, the DNA is TGTGCCAGCAGCTCGGGCGGGAGCTCCTACGAGCAGTACTTC. Amino acid sequence: CASSSGGSSYEQYF.

This chain uses TRBV5-1 with TRBJ1-1, with D unclear. Germline CDR1 reads SGHRS; CDR2 reads YFSETQ. V was clipped by 4 bases and J by 8 bases, with 18 bases between them. CDR3 size: 14 residues. The CDR3 DNA sequence: TGCGCCAGCAGCGAAAAATCTCGAAGACAAGAAGCTTTCTTT. Amino acids: CASSEKSRRQEAFF.

The J gene is TRBJ2-2, the V gene TRBV28; TRBD2 might be the D (6 bases). Trimming shortened V by 4 bases and J by 0 bases, and 12 bases separated the two germline ends. Germline values: CDR1 MDHEN, CDR2 SYDVKM. CDR3 size: 16 residues. The DNA of the CDR3 is TGTGCCAGCAGTTCAGGAGGGGCCCCGAACACCGGGGAGCTGTTTTTT. Translated, it gives CASSSGGAPNTGELFF.

This rearrangement joins TRBV4-2 to TRBJ2-7, with 9 bases aligning to TRBD2. Unmatched junction bases numbered 5, after V lost 1 base and J lost 1 base. Germline lookup yields CDR1 LGHNA and CDR2 YNFKEQ. The CDR3 runs to 16 residues. The CDR3 loop is CASSQGGLAGSYEQYF. In DNA form, the CDR3 reads TGTGCCAGCAGCCAAGGGGGGCTAGCGGGGTCCTACGAGCAGTACTTC.

The CDR3: CASSARLASYNEQFF. In DNA, the CDR3 is TGTGCCAGCAGCGCACGACTAGCATCCTACAATGAGCAGTTCTTC. V gene TRBV11-1 combines with J gene TRBJ2-1; TRBD2 matches 7 bases. With 5 bases clipped from V and 1 base from J, the junction kept 5 bases outside the gene matches. This CDR3 region has 15 residues. Germline lookup yields CDR1 SGHAT and CDR2 FQDESV (reference sequence).

The chain employs TRBV5-5 and TRBJ1-4; maybe TRBD1 (6 bases). The CDR3 spans 18 residues. V lost 4 bases, J lost 0 bases, and 19 bases lay in between. Germline V gene sequence: CDR1 SGHKS, CDR2 YYEKEE (reference sequence). The CDR3 is CASSPGPSPGATNEKLFF. The CDR3, as DNA: TGTGCCAGCAGCCCGGGACCCAGTCCAGGGGCAACTAATGAAAAACTGTTTTTT. Full variable domain (missing parts from reference TRBV5-5 and TRBJ1-4): DAGVTQSPTHLIKTRGQQVTLRCSPISGHKSVSWYQQVLGQGPQFIFQYYEKEERGRGNFPDRFSARQFPNYSSELNVNALLLGDSALYLCASSPGPSPGATNEKLFFGSGTQLSVL.

The rearrangement links TRBV6-5 to TRBJ1-1, with TRBD1 matching 8 bases. Losses at the gene ends were 4 bases for V and 1 base for J; bases not matched to a gene: 2. CDR1 is MNHEY and CDR2 is SVGAGI in the germline V gene. The CDR3 has 14 residues. The CDR3 DNA reads TGTGCCAGCAGTTTCAGGGGGCAGAACACTGAAGCTTTCTTT. Protein sequence: CASSFRGQNTEAFF.

V and J are TRBV5-4 and TRBJ2-3; TRBD2 matches 8 bases. This CDR3 contains 15 residues. Germline V gives CDR1 SGHNT, CDR2 YYREEE (reference sequence). V gave up 5 bases and J gave up 0 bases; unmatched junction bases: 5. The DNA for the CDR3 is TGTGCCAGCAGGAACTTAGCGGGGAGCACAGATACGCAGTATTTT. This encodes CASRNLAGSTDTQYF.

The chain is built from TRBV19 and TRBJ2-5, with TRBD2 matching over 12 bases. CDR1 is LNHDA, CDR2 SQIVND, per germline (reference sequence). The J segment lost 5 bases and the V segment lost 1 base, leaving 8 bases of the junction unmatched. CDR3 length: 17 residues. CDR3 residues: CASSIGLAGGVRETQYF. The CDR3 DNA is TGTGCCAGTAGTATAGGTCTAGCGGGAGGGGTCCGTGAGACCCAGTACTTC.

The V and J genes are TRBV29-1 and TRBJ1-3; D is perhaps TRBD1 (6 bases). The V gene lost 4 bases and the J gene lost 0 bases, with 13 bases spanning the gap. Per germline, CDR1 SQVTM and CDR2 ANQGSEA. There are 15 residues in the CDR3. CDR3 nucleotides: TGCAGCGTTGCTCCAGGGGATATCTCTGGAAACACCATATATTTT. Its protein product is CSVAPGDISGNTIYF. The whole variable domain, remainder taken from reference TRBV29-1 and TRBJ1-3, is SAVISQKPSRDICQRGTSLTIQCQVDSQVTMMFWYRQQPGQSLTLIATANQGSEATYESGFVIDKFPISRPNLTFSTLTVSNMSPEDSSIYLCSVAPGDISGNTIYFGEGSWLTVV.

The chain couples TRBV6-1 to TRBJ2-7; possible D gene TRBD1, 5 bases. The CDR3 contains 13 residues. CDR1 and CDR2 (germline): MNHNS, SASEGT. Deletions cut 4 bases from V and 2 bases from J, with 9 bases between. The CDR3 loop is CASSVQVTYEQYF. The CDR3 coding sequence is TGTGCCAGCAGTGTACAGGTTACCTACGAGCAGTACTTC.

The chain recombines TRBV10-2 with TRBJ2-2; 13 nucleotides align to TRBD2. The CDR3 consists of 15 residues. Germline-derived CDR1 and CDR2 are WSHSY and SAAADI. With V trimmed by 10 bases and J by 4 bases, 6 bases remained unmatched. CDR3 DNA sequence: TGCGCCACCCAACTAGCGGGAGGGCCCACCGGGGAGCTGTTTTTT. Amino acids: CATQLAGGPTGELFF.

The V call is TRBV11-2, the J call TRBJ1-4, with 9 bases aligning to TRBD1. CDR3 size: 15 residues. V trimming: 1 base; J trimming: 5 bases; junction bases outside the gene matches: 2. The germline V gene encodes CDR1 SGHAT and CDR2 FQNNGV. The CDR3 here is CASSLGGQGNEKLFF. DNA for the CDR3: TGTGCCAGCAGCTTAGGTGGACAGGGGAATGAAAAACTGTTTTTT.

The CDR3, as DNA: TGTGCCTGGAGTGGAGGGGGCTCTGCCCAGCATTTT. Amino acid sequence: CAWSGGGSAQHF. The rearrangement uses TRBV30 and TRBJ1-5; 7 nucleotides line up with TRBD1. The CDR3 has 12 amino acids. V was pared by 1 base and J by 11 bases, with 5 bases of the junction left unmatched. CDR1 is GTSNPN and CDR2 is SVGIG in the germline V gene (reference sequence).

On this clone: Other nucleotide sequences in the sample specify the same CDR3. This sequence joins TRBV10-3 and TRBJ1-2; D perhaps matches TRBD1 (6 bases). The CDR3 consists of 15 residues. CDR1 is ENHRY, CDR2 SYGVKD, per germline. With 8 bases removed from V and 2 bases from J, the gap between germline ends came to 18 bases. This CDR3 is CAISGGGRGNYGYTF. The CDR3 DNA reads TGTGCCATCTCTGGGGGGGGCAGAGGAAACTATGGCTACACCTTC.

The chain carries TRBV2 and TRBJ2-7; 11 nucleotides align to TRBD1. The CDR3 runs 17 residues. The germline V gene encodes CDR1 SNHLY and CDR2 FYNNEI. With V trimmed by 1 base and J by 7 bases, 12 bases remained unmatched. CDR3 nucleotide sequence: TGTGCCAGCAGTGAAGGGCGGACAGGGGGCGAGTTTGGGGAGCAGTACTTC. It encodes CASSEGRTGGEFGEQYF.

The rearrangement joins TRBV7-2 to TRBJ2-1; 10 nucleotides align to TRBD2. The CDR3 sequence is 15 residues long. Germline CDR1 reads SGHTA; CDR2 reads FQGNSA. V lost 2 bases, J lost 7 bases, and 5 bases stayed unmatched. The CDR3 bases are TGTGCCAGCAGCTTACTAGCGGGAGTTGTGAATGAGCAGTTCTTC. This sequence encodes CASSLLAGVVNEQFF.

In its sample, this clone was seen a few times. This chain uses TRBV29-1 with TRBJ2-3, with unresolved D. The CDR3 covers 10 residues. Between the trimmed V and J ends, which lost 4 bases and 3 bases, there was a span of 2 bases. Germline V gene sequence: CDR1 SQVTM, CDR2 ANQGSEA. Written as DNA, the CDR3 is TGCAGCGTTGCAACAGATACGCAGTATTTT. Translating it yields CSVATDTQYF.

V usage is TRBV28 and J usage is TRBJ1-1; D is unclear. The CDR3 has 14 residues. The germline V gene encodes CDR1 MDHEN and CDR2 SYDVKM. The V gene lost 5 bases and the J gene lost 0 bases, with 10 bases spanning the gap. For the CDR3, the DNA is TGTGCCAGCAGTCTGTACAAGATGAACACTGAAGCTTTCTTT. Amino acid sequence: CASSLYKMNTEAFF.

J is TRBJ2-5 and V is TRBV7-9; a possible D gene is TRBD2 (6 bases). The CDR3 runs 14 residues. The V end lost 4 bases, the J end lost 3 bases, and 12 bases lay between the germline ends. Germline CDR1 is SEHNR and CDR2 is FQNEAQ (reference sequence). CDR3 amino acids: CASSYRRREETQYF. Here the CDR3 DNA reads TGTGCCAGCAGCTACAGACGGAGGGAAGAGACCCAGTACTTC.